This TCR beta chain comes out of a study of quantifying T cell responses using KT2 cells. As for the study in general: RNA was reverse transcribed with TCR alpha and beta constant-region primers.

This clonotype was observed a handful of times. Each cDNA got a UMI-containing oligo ligated at its 3' end. The first PCR ran roughly 4 cycles with an equimolar RC1.1 and RC1.2 beta primer mix. MiXCR was run by TCRdb on the UMI-ligation and nested PCR reads, yielding one entry per CDR3 protein. This sample has some 41,000 distinct CDR3 sequences, with 15% to 20% found just once. V trimming: 0 bases; J trimming: 7 bases; junction bases outside the gene matches: 6. Germline lookup yields CDR1 ENHRY and CDR2 SYGVKD. CDR3 length: 15 amino acids. J is TRBJ1-2 and V is TRBV10-3; 9 bases line up with TRBD1. The receptor was derived from a human donor. Sequencing was done on a sample of PBMCs spiked with cells of the T cell clone KT2. CDR3 nucleotide sequence: TGTGCCATCAGTGAGTCGACAGGGGGACTTGGTGGCTACACCTTC. It codes for CAISESTGGLGGYTF.